This TCR beta chain was recorded in a study of cytomegalovirus exposure and HLA in healthy donors. Germline V CDR1 and CDR2: SNHLY, FYNNEI. Between the trimmed V and J ends, which lost 4 bases and 11 bases, there was a span of 17 bases. This CDR3 is 13 amino acids long. The study's findings and limits: According to the study, 180 or so TCR beta chains were cytomegalovirus-associated. Published work reported that the classifier diagnosed cytomegalovirus status with high specificity and sensitivity. 87-base-pair reads could not separate some V segments, including TRBV6-2 and TRBV6-3. As immune exposure information, only CMV serostatus was available.

Note on this clone: What it binds is not known.

Both 60 Vbeta primers and 13 Jbeta primers went into the PCR. TCRdb's table, derived via immunoSEQ multiplex PCR, lists solely in-frame clones and lacks some. The table lists about 280,000 clones, 85% to 90% of them singletons, with around 2.1% in the top ten. Material: PBMCs. The chain joins TRBV2 to TRBJ2-5; D unresolved. The TCR originated in a woman aged 18 to 35 in good health and CMV-seronegative. The CDR3 loop is CASSVDGAYGQYF. The DNA for the CDR3 is TGTGCCAGCAGTGTCGACGGAGCGTACGGGCAGTACTTC.